This TCR beta chain is drawn from a study of Ad26.COV2.S vaccination and SARS-CoV-2 variants (dated by TCRdb to the early 2020s). At the level of the whole study: Vaccine-arm donors came from COV1001, a multicentre, randomized, double-blind, placebo-controlled phase I-IIa trial of Ad26.COV2.S in healthy adults. Dosing of Ad26.COV2.S was intramuscular, at either 5x10^10 or 1x10^11 viral particles, delivered as one shot or as two shots spaced 56 days apart. The specificity and breadth of SARS-CoV-2-reactive T cell receptors after Ad26.COV2.S vaccination were assessed by TCRbeta repertoire sequencing. A total of about 30 samples were included in the TCR-sequenced set, comprising roughly 19 Ad26.COV2.S vaccine recipients, 5 placebo recipients and 8 SARS-CoV-2 convalescent individuals. Trial participants were randomized into five groups of five: low-dose or high-dose Ad26.COV2.S given once or twice, or placebo on both occasions. Blinding of investigators to trial group allocation was maintained during experiments and outcome assessment. Broad study findings and their caveats: Ad26.COV2.S recipients had higher spike-specific TCR breadth than placebo recipients (P = 0.0014). The study lacked the statistical power to compare responses across vaccine doses or regimens. Vaccine and placebo recipients had similar non-spike TCR breadth, a finding consistent with the vaccine containing only spike. After vaccination, spike-specific CD8+ and CD4+ T cell responses were reported to show substantial breadth. The authors noted that the TCR breadth and depth analyses may have underestimated total T cell responses.

The CDR3 measures 15 amino acids from cysteine to phenylalanine. The DNA shown is the 45-base CDR3, in frame from base 1. The germline V end is reduced by 2 bases and the J end by 7 bases; junction bases left unmatched: 9. CDR1 and CDR2, per the germline V gene, are SGHRS and YFSETQ. With regard to this clone: It has no known antigen specificity. Base qualities are not recorded, but no much larger clone differs from it by a single base.

The treatment or condition label of this sample denotes: 15 to 20 received Ad26.COV2.S at low or high dose, single or two shots; about 5 received placebo; per-sample allocation not given. Repertoires of vaccine and placebo recipients were sequenced from samples collected on day 63 after the first injection. Between 29 July and 7 August 2020, Cohort 1b enrolled about two dozen adults aged 18-55 years at one site in Boston, USA. Ad26.COV2.S was a replication-incompetent adenovirus type 26 vector that expressed a prefusion-stabilized SARS-CoV-2 spike protein derived from the original Wuhan strain. The immunoSEQ Assay was used to sequence TCRbeta CDR3 regions. After extraction, genomic DNA underwent amplification by bias-controlled multiplex PCR, followed by high-throughput sequencing. The study's own analysis went as follows. To quantify the absolute abundance of each unique TCRbeta CDR3 region, sequences were collapsed and filtered. T cell fraction was estimated by normalization of TCRbeta template counts to usable DNA, with usable DNA being measured through amplification of reference genes present in all nucleated cells. Repertoire TCRs were annotated as SARS-CoV-2-specific when V gene, CDR3 amino acid sequence and J gene were exactly matched to a known reactive TCR set. The reference SARS-CoV-2 TCR set came from MIRA and was filtered for enrichment in COVID-19-positive ImmuneCODE repertoires, removing public or cross-reactive TCRs. Drawing on the MIRA antigens, annotated TCRs were analysed further at the level of specific ORF or position within ORF. Depth was the summed frequency of annotated unique rearrangements, while breadth was defined as annotated unique rearrangements over total unique productive rearrangements. Group comparisons of TCR breadth used two-sided Wilcoxon rank-sum tests. Sourced from immuneACCESS, this table was stored by TCRdb with only in-frame sequences that have V and J called. A share of the clones is absent; for the studies checked, an unresolved V gene accounts for under half, and the remainder has no known explanation. V and J calls plus clone size are reproduced from that table; the DNA served to infer D and trimming. This sample gives under 400,000 clones in total; roughly 87% of them show up just once. Roughly 3.1% of the sample is in the top ten clones.

The chain links TRBV5-1 with TRBJ1-5, and TRBD1 matches 7 of the central bases. The clonotype comes from a person between 18 and 65 years old who received the Ad26.COV2.S COVID-19 vaccine or a placebo. The material was peripheral blood, obtained in a trial of Ad26.COV2.S vaccine versus placebo. Here the CDR3 is given as CASSFEGARGQPQHF. The DNA is as follows: TGCGCCAGCAGCTTCGAGGGGGCGAGGGGCCAGCCCCAGCATTTT.